Listed below are T cell receptor beta chains from one sample, sequenced in a study of CD8+ T cells in alopecia areata. Sequenced by immunoSEQ multiplex PCR; TCRdb stores in-frame clones only, minus some. The table records over 150,000 clones, more than 55% of them present only once. The material sequenced was CD4+ T cells sorted from blood, taken at week 4, from a patient treated with tofacitinib. The receptors originated from a human donor with alopecia areata. CDR3s include the opening cysteine and the closing phenylalanine or tryptophan. A D gene is named only where the DNA matches it firmly. The size of a clone is reported for some rows only, either as once, few or many, or as a class for expanded clones.

v_call,j_call,d_call,clone_size,cdr3_nt,cdr3_aa
TRBV28,TRBJ1-5,NA,NA,TGTGCCAGCAGTTTAATAACAGGCGATCAGCCCCAGCATTTT,CASSLITGDQPQHF
TRBV5-5,TRBJ2-5,TRBD2,NA,TGTGCCAGCAGCTTGGCCCTAGCGGGAGGACAAGAGACCCAGTACTTC,CASSLALAGGQETQYF
TRBV7-8,TRBJ1-4,NA,many,TGTGCCAGCAGCCCACATGAAAAACTGTTTTTT,CASSPHEKLFF
TRBV7-3,TRBJ2-1,TRBD2,NA,TGTGCCAGCAGCTTAAAGTGGCTAGCGGGTTCGTACAATGAGCAGTTCTTC,CASSLKWLAGSYNEQFF
TRBV29-1,TRBJ1-5,NA,once,TGCAGCGTCCGGGACCTAAATAGCAATCAGCCCCAGCATTTT,CSVRDLNSNQPQHF
TRBV4-1,TRBJ2-2,NA,few,TGCGCCAGCAGCCAAGATGGGGTACGCACCGGGGAGCTGTTTTTT,CASSQDGVRTGELFF
TRBV13,TRBJ2-7,TRBD2,NA,TGTGCCAGCAGCCCCCTAGCGGGTCGAGCCTACGAGCAGTACTTC,CASSPLAGRAYEQYF
TRBV29-1,TRBJ2-3,NA,NA,TGCAGCGTTGCGGGCCTTTACACAGATACGCAGTATTTT,CSVAGLYTDTQYF
TRBV15,TRBJ1-3,NA,NA,TGTGCCACCAGCAGAGGAGGAGGGGGCACCATATATTTT,CATSRGGGGTIYF
TRBV5-1,TRBJ2-5,NA,NA,TGCGCCAGCTCCCCCGACCCCCGAGGGAGGCAAGAGACCCAGTACTTC,CASSPDPRGRQETQYF
TRBV21-1,TRBJ2-6,NA,NA,TGTGCCAGCAGCAAAGGAAGGCAGGGGGCGCGGTCTGGGGCCAACGTCCTGACTTTC,CASSKGRQGARSGANVLTF
TRBV5-1,TRBJ2-7,NA,NA,TGCGCCAGCAGCGCGCAAACAGGGCCTAACGAGCAGTACTTC,CASSAQTGPNEQYF
TRBV20-1,TRBJ2-7,NA,NA,TGCAGTGCTTCTCACACGGAGAAGCAGTACTTC,CSASHTEKQYF
TRBV29-1,TRBJ1-5,NA,NA,TGCAGCGCCGTAGGGGTGGGCAATCAGCCCCAGCATTTT,CSAVGVGNQPQHF
TRBV5-6,TRBJ1-5,TRBD1,NA,TGTGCCAGCAGCTCGTACAGGGGATATAGCAATCAGCCCCAGCATTTT,CASSSYRGYSNQPQHF
TRBV30,TRBJ2-5,NA,NA,TGTGCCTGGGAACTTGGAGAGACCCAGTACTTC,CAWELGETQYF
TRBV30,TRBJ2-6,NA,NA,TGTGCCTGGAGTGCCCGACAGATTTCTGGGGCCAACGTCCTGACTTTC,CAWSARQISGANVLTF
TRBV5-1,TRBJ2-5,NA,NA,TGCGCCAGCGGAGCGGATCACCCGGGGGAGACCCAGTACTTC,CASGADHPGETQYF
TRBV29-1,TRBJ2-5,NA,NA,TGCAGCGTTGAAAGGACCCCGGGGACCCAGTACTTC,CSVERTPGTQYF
TRBV30,TRBJ2-3,TRBD1,few,TGTGCCTGGAGTGCGCCGGGACAGGGCTTGTTGGATACGCAGTATTTT,CAWSAPGQGLLDTQYF
TRBV5-1,TRBJ1-1,NA,NA,TGCGCCAGCAGCTTGGGGAGGGGCGCTGAAGCTTTCTTT,CASSLGRGAEAFF
TRBV2,TRBJ1-5,NA,NA,TGTGCCAGCAGCCAGGCCCTCCATCAGCCCCAGCATTTT,CASSQALHQPQHF
TRBV6-5,TRBJ1-1,NA,NA,TGTGCCAGCAAAGGAGGAACAGGGAGGGTCACTGAAGCTTTCTTT,CASKGGTGRVTEAFF
TRBV4-1,TRBJ2-5,NA,NA,TGCGCCAGCAGCCTTAGACAGGGAGGAGAGACCCAGTACTTC,CASSLRQGGETQYF
TRBV2,TRBJ2-5,TRBD1,NA,TGTGCCAGCAGGAGACAGGGAGTAGGAGAGACCCAGTACTTC,CASRRQGVGETQYF
TRBV2,TRBJ2-5,NA,NA,TGTGCCAGCAGCTCCACCCTGGTGGAGACCCAGTACTTC,CASSSTLVETQYF
TRBV6-6,TRBJ2-4,NA,NA,TGTGCCAGCAGTTACTCAGGGAACATTCAGTACTTC,CASSYSGNIQYF
TRBV7-9,TRBJ2-2,NA,NA,TGTGCCAGCAGGACGGACACCACCACCGGGGAGCTGTTTTTT,CASRTDTTTGELFF
TRBV6-5,TRBJ2-7,TRBD2,few,TGTGCCAGCAGTTACAGCGGGAGTGTCCCCTACGAGCAGTACTTC,CASSYSGSVPYEQYF
TRBV2,TRBJ1-2,TRBD1,NA,TGTGCCAGCTACTATGGACAGGGAGGTGGCTACACCTTC,CASYYGQGGGYTF
TRBV11-1,TRBJ2-5,TRBD1,NA,TGTGCCAGCAGCAAAGTGGACAGGGGAGGAGGAGAGACCCAGTACTTC,CASSKVDRGGGETQYF
TRBV29-1,TRBJ2-6,NA,NA,TGCAGCGTTGCTGCGATGGGTTCAGGGGCCAACGTCCTGACTTTC,CSVAAMGSGANVLTF
TRBV4-2,TRBJ1-3,TRBD1,NA,TGTGCCAGCAGCCAAGTGACAGGGCGTGTCATATATTTT,CASSQVTGRVIYF
TRBV9,TRBJ2-7,NA,NA,TGTGCCAGCAGCGTAGGCAGGGCTCTGTCCTACGAGCAGTACTTC,CASSVGRALSYEQYF
TRBV27,TRBJ2-3,NA,NA,TGTGCCAGCAGTTTCCGGGTCGCCAGCTTGAACACAGATACGCAGTATTTT,CASSFRVASLNTDTQYF
TRBV5-1,TRBJ2-5,NA,NA,TGCGCCAGCAGCTTGCGATCAGGGCGTGAGACCCAGTACTTC,CASSLRSGRETQYF
TRBV29-1,TRBJ2-1,NA,few,TGCAGCGTTGAGTCCCCTAGGTGGGGTGGCAATGAGCAGTTCTTC,CSVESPRWGGNEQFF
TRBV29-1,TRBJ2-7,NA,NA,TGCAGCGTTGTGGGGGGCTACGAGCAGTACTTC,CSVVGGYEQYF
TRBV5-1,TRBJ1-1,NA,NA,TGCGCCAGCAGCTTGGGGGAAAGAACTGAAGCTTTCTTT,CASSLGERTEAFF
TRBV5-1,TRBJ2-7,TRBD1,few,TGCGCCAGCAGCTCCGGAGGACAGGGTCCCTACGAGCAGTACTTC,CASSSGGQGPYEQYF
TRBV7-2,TRBJ1-5,NA,NA,TGTGCCAGCACCAAAGAGAGGGACGGTTATCAGCCCCAGCATTTT,CASTKERDGYQPQHF
TRBV2,TRBJ2-5,TRBD2,NA,TGTGCCAGCGGTGGTCGCGGGAGGACGCAAGAGACCCAGTACTTC,CASGGRGRTQETQYF
TRBV25-1,TRBJ2-7,NA,once,TGTGCCAGCAGTTCACGAACCCCTTCCTACGAGCAGTACTTC,CASSSRTPSYEQYF
TRBV7-9,TRBJ2-3,NA,NA,TGTGCCAGCAGCTTAGGGGACCTAGCGCATACGCAGTATTTT,CASSLGDLAHTQYF
TRBV4-3,TRBJ2-5,NA,NA,TGCGCCAGCTCCCGGACGGCGGACTATGTGGCCCAGTACTTC,CASSRTADYVAQYF
TRBV9,TRBJ2-5,NA,NA,TGTGCCAGCAGCGTAGAAAGAGGGACCCAGTACTTC,CASSVERGTQYF
TRBV29-1,TRBJ2-2,TRBD1,few,TGCAGCGTCGAGGCTGGAGGACAGGGGCTTTATAACGGGGAGCTGTTTTTT,CSVEAGGQGLYNGELFF
TRBV4-1,TRBJ1-2,NA,NA,TGCGCCAGCAGCCACTCATCGGCGGGGGTCGACTATGGCTACACCTTC,CASSHSSAGVDYGYTF
TRBV4-3,TRBJ1-1,NA,NA,TGCGCCAGCAGCCAAGATCATGGAGGAACGGCTTTCTTT,CASSQDHGGTAFF